This TCR beta chain is from a study of T cells in Graves' hyperthyroidism and ophthalmopathy. Study results and limitations: For ophthalmopathy, model prediction preceded onset by a median about 6 months.

Authors of the study amplified TCR beta CDR3 regions from RNA transcripts. The TCR CDR3 first-round RT-PCR relied on the HTBI primer set. TCRdb passed the multiplex PCR reads through MiXCR, listing each CDR3 protein once. The sample holds under 400,000 distinct CDR3 sequences, 20% to 25% seen once. To note about this clonotype: The antigen is not known.

Orbital computed tomography and thyroid ultrasound, together with serum TRAb and thyroxine and clinical symptoms, were used for diagnoses. V lost 6 bases and J 5 bases, leaving 13 bases between the germline ends. Germline V lookup: CDR1 LGHDT, CDR2 YNNKEL (reference sequence). CDR3 length equals 13 residues. V gene TRBV3-1 combines with J gene TRBJ1-1; D remains unclear. Source material: blood. The clonotype comes from a man aged 50-60 years with Graves' hyperthyroidism. CDR3 residues: CASSPPRPTEAFF. For the CDR3, the DNA is TGTGCCAGCAGTCCTCCCCGGCCGACTGAAGCTTTCTTT.